The source of this T cell receptor beta chain is a study of T cells expressing NK-cell markers. Study summary: With respect to HCMV, seven of the eight sequenced donors were seropositive, and one was seronegative. Study-level findings and limits: In several donors, dominant clonotypes made up about 28.3-65% of CD3+CD56-NKG2C+ cells. Five to seven of the donors carried dominant NKG2C+ clonotypes that took up roughly 1.0-8% of their CD8+ T cells.

No DNA is given; TCRdb re-called the 5' RACE reads and lists each CDR3 protein once. The sample holds a few hundred thousand distinct CDR3 sequences. To note about this clonotype: Its antigen is currently unknown.

The CDR3 has 16 residues. CDR1 and CDR2 from the germline V gene are SSHAT and FNYEAQ (reference sequence). This chain connects TRBV7-7 to TRBJ2-5; as DNA is missing, the TRBD2 call by TCRdb cannot be tested. Material for sequencing was blood T cells: a sorted CD56 or NKG2C T cell subset, CD4+ or CD8+ T cells, or bulk PBMC T cells (not recorded which). The sequence was collected from a man aged 18-75 years in good health. CDR3 region: CASSLSAGGTQETQYF.